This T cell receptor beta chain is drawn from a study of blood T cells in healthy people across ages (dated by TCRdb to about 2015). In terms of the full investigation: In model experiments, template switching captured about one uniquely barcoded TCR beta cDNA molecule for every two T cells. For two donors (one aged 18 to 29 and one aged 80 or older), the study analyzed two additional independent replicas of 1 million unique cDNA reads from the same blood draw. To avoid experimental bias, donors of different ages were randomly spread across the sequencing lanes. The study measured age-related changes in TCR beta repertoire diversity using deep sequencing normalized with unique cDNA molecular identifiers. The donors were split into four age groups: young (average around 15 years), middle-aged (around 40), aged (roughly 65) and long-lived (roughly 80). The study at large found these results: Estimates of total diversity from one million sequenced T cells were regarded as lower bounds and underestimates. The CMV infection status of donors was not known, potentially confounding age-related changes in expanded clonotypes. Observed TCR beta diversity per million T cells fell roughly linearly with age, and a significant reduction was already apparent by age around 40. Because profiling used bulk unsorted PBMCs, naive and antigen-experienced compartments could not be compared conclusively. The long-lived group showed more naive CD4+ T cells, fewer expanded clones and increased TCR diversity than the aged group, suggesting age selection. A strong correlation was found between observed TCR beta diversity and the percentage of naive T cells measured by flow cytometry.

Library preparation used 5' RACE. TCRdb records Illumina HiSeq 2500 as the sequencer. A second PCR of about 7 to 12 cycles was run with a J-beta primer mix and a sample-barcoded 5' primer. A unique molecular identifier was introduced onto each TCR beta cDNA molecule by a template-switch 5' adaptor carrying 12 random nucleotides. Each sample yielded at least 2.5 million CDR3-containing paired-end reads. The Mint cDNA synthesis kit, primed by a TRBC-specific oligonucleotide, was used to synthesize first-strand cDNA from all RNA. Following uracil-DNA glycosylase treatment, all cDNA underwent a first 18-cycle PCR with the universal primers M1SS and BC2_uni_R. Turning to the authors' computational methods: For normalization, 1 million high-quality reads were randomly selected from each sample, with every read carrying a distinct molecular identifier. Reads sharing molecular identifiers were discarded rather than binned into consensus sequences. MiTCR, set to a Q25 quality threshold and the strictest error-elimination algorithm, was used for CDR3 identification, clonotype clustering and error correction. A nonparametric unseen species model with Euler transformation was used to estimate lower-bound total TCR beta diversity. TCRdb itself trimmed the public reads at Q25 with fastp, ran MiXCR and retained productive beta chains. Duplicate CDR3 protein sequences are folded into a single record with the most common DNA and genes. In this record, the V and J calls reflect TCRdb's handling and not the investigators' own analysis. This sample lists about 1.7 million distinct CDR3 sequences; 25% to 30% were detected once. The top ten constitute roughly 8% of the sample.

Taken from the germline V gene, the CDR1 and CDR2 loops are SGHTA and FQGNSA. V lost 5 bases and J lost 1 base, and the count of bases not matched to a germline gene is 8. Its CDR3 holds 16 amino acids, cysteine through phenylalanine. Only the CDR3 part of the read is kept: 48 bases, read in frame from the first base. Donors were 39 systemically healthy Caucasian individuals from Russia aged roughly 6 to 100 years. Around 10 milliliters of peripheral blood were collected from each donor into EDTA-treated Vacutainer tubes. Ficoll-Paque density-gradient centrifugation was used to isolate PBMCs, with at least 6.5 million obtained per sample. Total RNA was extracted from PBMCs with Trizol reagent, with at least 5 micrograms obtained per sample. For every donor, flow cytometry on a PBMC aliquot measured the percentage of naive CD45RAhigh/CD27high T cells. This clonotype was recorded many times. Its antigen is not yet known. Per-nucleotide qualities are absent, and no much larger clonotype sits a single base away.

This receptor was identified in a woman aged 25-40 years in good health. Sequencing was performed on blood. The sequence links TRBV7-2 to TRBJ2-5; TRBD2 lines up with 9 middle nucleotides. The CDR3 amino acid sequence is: CASSRSAGGSQETQYF. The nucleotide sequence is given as TGTGCCAGCAGCCGTTCAGCGGGGGGTTCCCAAGAGACCCAGTACTTC.